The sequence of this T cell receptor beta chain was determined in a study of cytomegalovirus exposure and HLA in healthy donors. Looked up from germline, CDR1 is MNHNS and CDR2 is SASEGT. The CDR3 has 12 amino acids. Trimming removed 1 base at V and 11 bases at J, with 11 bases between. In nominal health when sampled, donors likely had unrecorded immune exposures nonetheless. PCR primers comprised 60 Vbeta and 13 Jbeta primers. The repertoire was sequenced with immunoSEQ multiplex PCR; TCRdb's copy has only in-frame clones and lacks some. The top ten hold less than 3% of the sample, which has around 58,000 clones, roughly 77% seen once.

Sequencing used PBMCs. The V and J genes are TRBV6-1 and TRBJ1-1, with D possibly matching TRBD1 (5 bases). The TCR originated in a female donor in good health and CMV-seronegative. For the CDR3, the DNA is TGTGCCAGCAGTGAAGTTGGGGGACTGGCTTTCTTT. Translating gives CASSEVGGLAFF.